This section outlines one T cell receptor (beta chain) sequence together with its context. This CDR3 contains 14 residues. The J segment lost 10 bases and the V segment lost 9 bases, leaving 11 bases of the junction unmatched. From germline, CDR1 is LGHDT and CDR2 YNNKEL (reference sequence). Sequencing used immunoSEQ multiplex PCR; TCRdb keeps in-frame clones, though not all of them. The table lists hundreds of thousands of clones, 70% to 90% of them singletons, with 2.1% in the top ten. This entry comes from a study of blood T cell repertoires in COVID-19. The receptor was derived from a woman aged 40-49 years who had recovered from COVID-19. Input material: peripheral blood. This chain connects TRBV3-1 (or the pseudogene TRBV3-2) to TRBJ2-2, with 10 bases matching TRBD2. The CDR3 nucleotides are TGTGCCAGGCAAAAGCGGGGGGGCCTCGAGGAGCTGTTTTTT. Residues: CARQKRGGLEELFF.